This T cell receptor (beta chain) came from a study of T cells in Graves' hyperthyroidism and ophthalmopathy. Points from the study as a whole: A model of 13 V-J pairs discriminated ophthalmopathy from stable hyperthyroidism. Blood held most thyroid clonotypes expanded above 0.001 frequency.

The germline CDR1 and CDR2 sequences are LNHDA and SQIVND (reference sequence). The CDR3 has 16 amino acids. V was clipped by 1 base and J by 4 bases; unmatched bases: 4. From RNA transcripts, TCR beta CDR3 regions were amplified. With the HTBI primer set, the TCR CDR3 went through a first round of RT-PCR. A single record per CDR3 protein comes from TCRdb applying MiXCR to the multiplex PCR reads. The sample has a few hundred thousand distinct CDR3 sequences, 15% to 20% seen once; the top ten hold about half. Concerning this clonotype itself: Its antigen is still unknown.

The PBMCs had their origin in around 9.1 ml of fresh peripheral blood. The sample was blood. The receptor comes from a woman in her fifties or sixties with Graves' hyperthyroidism. The genes are TRBV19 and TRBJ2-6; TRBD1 matches 7 bases. CDR3 nucleotide sequence: TGTGCCAGTAGTATAGTGACAGGGACCGGGGCCAACGTCCTGACTTTC. This translates into CASSIVTGTGANVLTF.